The 4 T cell receptor beta chains below were found in one sample sequenced in a study of spatial heterogeneity in lung cancer. TCRdb fed the 5' RACE reads into MiXCR, producing one record per CDR3 protein. The top ten clones hold around 5.9% of a sample with 65,000 to 85,000 distinct CDR3 sequences, about 20% of them seen once. Time point here: sample taken at primary tumor resection. Material for sequencing was whole RNA from tumor, nontumor lung or frozen PBMC, left unsorted. The source material was PBMCs, sampled at surgery. These receptor sequences come from a male donor with early-stage non-small cell lung cancer.

At least ten counts were recorded for this clonotype. J is TRBJ1-2 and V is TRBV18, with TRBD1 identical over 7 bases. This CDR3 spans 13 amino acids. V shed 6 bases, J shed 3 bases, and the junction held 4 bases outside the gene matches. Germline-derived CDR1 and CDR2 are KGHSH and LQKENI. CDR3 DNA sequence: TGTGCCAGCTCTCTAACAGGGGACTATGGCTACACCTTC. Its protein product is CASSLTGDYGYTF.

The chain is built from TRBV29-1 and TRBJ2-2, with 8 bases identical to TRBD2. V trimming: 6 bases; J trimming: 8 bases; junction bases outside the gene matches: 5. This CDR3 comprises 12 residues. CDR1 SQVTM and CDR2 ANQGSEA come from the germline V gene. CDR3 nucleotides: TGCAGCGTCGGGACTAGGGTGGGGGAGCTGTTTTTT. This codes for CSVGTRVGELFF.

This clonotype was observed many times. This rearrangement joins TRBV28 to TRBJ2-5; D is unclear. The V end lost 0 bases, the J end lost 1 base, and 6 bases lay between the germline ends. The CDR3 has 14 residues. Germline assignment: CDR1 MDHEN and CDR2 SYDVKM. CDR3 in amino acids: CASSLWPTQETQYF. CDR3 coding DNA: TGTGCCAGCAGTTTATGGCCTACCCAAGAGACCCAGTACTTC.

The chain couples TRBV5-1 to TRBJ2-2, with 9 bases fitting TRBD2. J lost 1 base, V lost 4 bases, and 5 bases had no gene match. CDR3 length: 16 residues. Germline V gene data show CDR1 as SGHRS and CDR2 as YFSETQ. The CDR3 nucleotides are TGCGCCAGCAGCACGTTGACTAGCGGGAACACCGGGGAGCTGTTTTTT. It codes for CASSTLTSGNTGELFF.